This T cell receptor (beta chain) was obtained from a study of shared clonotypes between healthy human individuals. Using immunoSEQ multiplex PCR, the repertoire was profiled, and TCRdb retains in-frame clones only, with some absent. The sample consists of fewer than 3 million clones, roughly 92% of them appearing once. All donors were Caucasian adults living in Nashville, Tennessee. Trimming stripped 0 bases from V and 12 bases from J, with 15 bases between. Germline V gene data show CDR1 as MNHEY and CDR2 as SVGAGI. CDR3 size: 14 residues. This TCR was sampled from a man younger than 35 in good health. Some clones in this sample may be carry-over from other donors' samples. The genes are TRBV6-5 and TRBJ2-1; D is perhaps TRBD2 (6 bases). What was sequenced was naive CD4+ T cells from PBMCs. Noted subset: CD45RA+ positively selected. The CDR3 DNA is TGTGCCAGCAGTTACTCGGCCGGGGGTCTAGGGCAGTTCTTC. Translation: CASSYSAGGLGQFF.